This is a list of T cell receptor beta chains from one sample in a study of cytomegalovirus exposure and HLA in healthy donors. TCRdb's table, derived via immunoSEQ multiplex PCR, lists solely in-frame clones and lacks some. The sample contains 150,000 to 200,000 clones, roughly 81% of which appear only once. Sequencing was done on a sample of PBMCs. The source is a woman between 25 and 40 years old in good health and CMV-seronegative. CDR3s include the opening cysteine and the closing phenylalanine or tryptophan. Fields, in order: clone size, D gene, V gene, J gene, CDR3 DNA, CDR3 protein. D genes are given only for firm matches. Size tells how often a clone was seen (once, few, many) or the class of an expanded clone, and some rows leave it out.

>-|TRBD2|TRBV19|TRBJ2-3
TGTGCCAGTAGCCGACTAGCGGGAGGGCAAGATACGCAGTATTTT
CASSRLAGGQDTQYF
>-|-|TRBV29-1|TRBJ1-1
TGCAGCGTTGAAGGGGCGCCAGGCCCCACTGAAGCTTTCTTT
CSVEGAPGPTEAFF
>-|TRBD2|TRBV5-6|TRBJ2-7
TGTGCCAGCAGCTTGGCGGGAGGGCCCTCGGTCGAGCAGTACTTC
CASSLAGGPSVEQYF
>-|-|TRBV5-1|TRBJ1-1
TGCGCCAGCAGCTTTGGACACCTGGGGGGGACGACTGAAGCTTTCTTT
CASSFGHLGGTTEAFF
>-|TRBD1|TRBV19|TRBJ1-2
TGTGCCGGACGACAGGGAGTTGATGGCTACACCTTC
CAGRQGVDGYTF
>-|TRBD1|TRBV28|TRBJ1-4
TGTGCCAGCAGTAAAGACAGGGCAATTAATGAAAAACTGTTTTTT
CASSKDRAINEKLFF
>-|TRBD2|TRBV10-1|TRBJ2-3
TGCGCCACCACGGGACTAGCGGGAGATACGCAGTATTTT
CATTGLAGDTQYF
>-|-|TRBV25-1|TRBJ1-3
TGTGCCAGCAGTGAGATCTCAGCCCTAGGCATTGGAAACACCATATATTTT
CASSEISALGIGNTIYF
>-|TRBD2|TRBV10-3|TRBJ2-3
TGTGCCATCAGTGAGCCAGGACTAGCGGGAACCACAGATACGCAGTATTTT
CAISEPGLAGTTDTQYF
>-|-|TRBV6-5|TRBJ1-2
TGTGCCAGCAGTTACGCGGGGGGGCGCTATGGCTACACCTTC
CASSYAGGRYGYTF
>-|-|TRBV30|TRBJ2-7
TGTGCCTGGAGGAGGGGGAACTACGAGCAGTACTTC
CAWRRGNYEQYF
>-|-|TRBV2|TRBJ2-5
TGTGCCAGCAGTGAACTCCATGGGGGGAGGGAGACCCAGTACTTC
CASSELHGGRETQYF
>few|-|TRBV5-6|TRBJ2-7
TGTGCCAGCAGCCCATGGTTATTAGTCTACGAGCAGTACTTC
CASSPWLLVYEQYF
>-|TRBD1|TRBV14|TRBJ1-2
TGTGCCAGCAGCCCAGGGGGAGCCTATGGCTACACCTTC
CASSPGGAYGYTF
>-|-|TRBV6-5|TRBJ1-1
TGTGCCAGCCGGGTGACCCATTACACTGAAGCTTTCTTT
CASRVTHYTEAFF
>-|TRBD2|TRBV18|TRBJ2-1
TGTGCCAGCTCACCGCTAAACCAACTTAGCGGGGGGGCGGGGCTGTTTCACAATGAGCAGTTCTTC
CASSPLNQLSGGAGLFHNEQFF
>-|TRBD1|TRBV27|TRBJ1-1
TGTGCCAGCAGTTACAGGGGCATGAACACTGAAGCTTTCTTT
CASSYRGMNTEAFF
>-|-|TRBV28|TRBJ1-1
TGTGCCAGCAGCACAGGGTCGGCGGGGAACACTGAAGCTTTCTTT
CASSTGSAGNTEAFF
>-|TRBD1|TRBV19|TRBJ1-5
TGTGCCACCCGATTGACAGGGCTTAGCAATCAGCCCCAGCATTTT
CATRLTGLSNQPQHF
>-|-|TRBV6-4|TRBJ1-1
TGTGCCAGCACCGAGGACGGAGGTGAAGCTTTCTTT
CASTEDGGEAFF
>-|TRBD1|TRBV12-5|TRBJ2-2
TGTGCTAGTGGCTCACAGGGGGCGCGGACCGGGGAGCTGTTTTTT
CASGSQGARTGELFF
>-|-|TRBV27|TRBJ2-5
TGTGCCACCAGCCAGGGGCGGTGGCAAGAGACCCAGTACTTC
CATSQGRWQETQYF
>few|TRBD1|TRBV6-5|TRBJ1-1
TGTGCCAGCAGGAAACCGGGACAGGTGAACACTGAAGCTTTCTTT
CASRKPGQVNTEAFF
>-|TRBD2|TRBV29-1|TRBJ2-1
TGCAGCGCCTTAGCGGGATACTACAATGAGCAGTTCTTC
CSALAGYYNEQFF
>-|TRBD2|TRBV15|TRBJ2-1
TGTGCCAACCGACTAGCGGGGGAGACCTCCTACAATGAGCAGTTCTTC
CANRLAGETSYNEQFF
>-|TRBD1|TRBV7-8|TRBJ1-2
TGTGCCAGCAGCTCCCCGGGTAGACAGGGGGCGGTCTATGGCTACACCTTC
CASSSPGRQGAVYGYTF
>few|TRBD2|TRBV4-1|TRBJ2-7
TGCGCCAGCAGCCAAGAATATCGAGGTAGCGGGTTCTCCTACGAGCAGTACTTC
CASSQEYRGSGFSYEQYF
>-|TRBD2|TRBV5-1|TRBJ2-7
TGCGCCAGCAGCTTGGAGCTAGCGGGTGCACCCGAGCAGTACTTC
CASSLELAGAPEQYF
>-|-|TRBV6-1|TRBJ2-7
TGTGCCAGCTACCAGGGCCTCTCCTACGAGCAGTACTTC
CASYQGLSYEQYF
>-|TRBD2|TRBV27|TRBJ2-6
TGTGCCAGCAGTTTATCGGGCGGGAGCTCTGGGGCCAACGTCCTGACTTTC
CASSLSGGSSGANVLTF
>-|-|TRBV7-6|TRBJ1-1
TGTGCCAGCAGCTTAGTCCGGAACACTGAAGCTTTCTTT
CASSLVRNTEAFF
>few|-|TRBV2|TRBJ1-5
TGTGCCAGCAGTGAAAGACAAGGTCTTCAGCCCCAGCATTTT
CASSERQGLQPQHF